This T cell receptor beta chain was sequenced during a study of blood T cell repertoires in COVID-19. Study-wide background: Researchers got acute and convalescent COVID-19 samples from the United States, Italy and Spain.

Original methodology: Reference gene primer amplification yielded estimated nucleated cell counts. Sequencing was performed with immunoSEQ multiplex PCR; in TCRdb, only in-frame clones are kept and a portion is missing. The V and J calls and clone size come from that table; D and trimming were worked out from the DNA. The table lists 80,000 to 90,000 clones, around 90% of them singletons. This clone was counted only a few times. The sequence was obtained from a man between 60 and 75 years old with acute or convalescent COVID-19. The sequenced material came from peripheral blood.

The CDR3 DNA sequence: TGCAGTGCAAGTCCCGGGACAAGGGATTCACCCCTCCACTTT. It encodes CSASPGTRDSPLHF. The V and J genes are TRBV20-1 and TRBJ1-6, with a weak D call TRBD1 (6 bases). Trimming left V 6 bases short and J 8 bases short, with 17 bases between. Germline-derived CDR1 and CDR2 are DFQATT and SNEGSKA (reference sequence). The CDR3 has 14 residues.